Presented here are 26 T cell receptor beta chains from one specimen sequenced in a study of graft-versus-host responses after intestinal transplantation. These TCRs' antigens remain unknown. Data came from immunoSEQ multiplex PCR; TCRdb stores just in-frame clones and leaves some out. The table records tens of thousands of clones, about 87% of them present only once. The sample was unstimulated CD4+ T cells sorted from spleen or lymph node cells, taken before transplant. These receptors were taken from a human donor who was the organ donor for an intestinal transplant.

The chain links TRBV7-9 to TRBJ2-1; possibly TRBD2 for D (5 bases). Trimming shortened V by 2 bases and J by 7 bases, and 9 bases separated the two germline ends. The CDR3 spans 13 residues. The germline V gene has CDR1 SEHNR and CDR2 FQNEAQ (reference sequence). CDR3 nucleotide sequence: TGTGCCAGCAGCTTAAAACTAGGTAATGAGCAGTTCTTC. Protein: CASSLKLGNEQFF.

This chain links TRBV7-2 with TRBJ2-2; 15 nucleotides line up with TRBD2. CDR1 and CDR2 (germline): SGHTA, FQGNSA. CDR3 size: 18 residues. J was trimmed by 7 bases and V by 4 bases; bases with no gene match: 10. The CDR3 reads CASSSGLAGGPGDGELFF. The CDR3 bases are TGTGCCAGCAGCTCAGGACTAGCGGGGGGGCCCGGTGACGGGGAGCTGTTTTTT.

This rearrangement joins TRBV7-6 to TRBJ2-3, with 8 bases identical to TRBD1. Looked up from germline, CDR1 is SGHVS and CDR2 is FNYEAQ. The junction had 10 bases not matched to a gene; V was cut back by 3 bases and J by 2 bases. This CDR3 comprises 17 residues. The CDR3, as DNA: TGTGCCAGCAGCTTCGGAGGGGTGGACAGGGTCACAGATACGCAGTATTTT. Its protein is CASSFGGVDRVTDTQYF. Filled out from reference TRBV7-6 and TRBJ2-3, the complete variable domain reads GAGVSQSPRYKVTKRGQDVALRCDPISGHVSLYWYRQALGQGPEFLTYFNYEAQQDKSGLPNDRFSAERPEGSISTLTIQRTEQRDSAMYRCASSFGGVDRVTDTQYFGPGTRLTVL.

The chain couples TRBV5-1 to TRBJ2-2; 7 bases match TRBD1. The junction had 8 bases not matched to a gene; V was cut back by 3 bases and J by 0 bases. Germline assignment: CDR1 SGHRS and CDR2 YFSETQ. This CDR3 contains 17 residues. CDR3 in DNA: TGCGCCAGCAGCTCAAGACAGGGAACAACGAACACCGGGGAGCTGTTTTTT. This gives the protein CASSSRQGTTNTGELFF.

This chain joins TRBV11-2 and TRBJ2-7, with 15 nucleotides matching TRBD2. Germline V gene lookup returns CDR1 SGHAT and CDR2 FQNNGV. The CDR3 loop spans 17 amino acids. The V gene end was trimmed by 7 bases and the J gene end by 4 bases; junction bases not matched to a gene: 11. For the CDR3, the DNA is TGTGCCAGCAAGAGGACTAGCGGGGGGGCTTTGAGTTACGAGCAGTACGTC. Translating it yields CASKRTSGGALSYEQYV.

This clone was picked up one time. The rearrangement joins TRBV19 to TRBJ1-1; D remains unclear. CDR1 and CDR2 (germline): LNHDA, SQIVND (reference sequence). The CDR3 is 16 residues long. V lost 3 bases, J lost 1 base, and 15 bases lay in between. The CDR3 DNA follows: TGTGCCAGTAGTATTCTCGGCCTAGGAGGGAACACTGAAGCTTTCTTT. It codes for CASSILGLGGNTEAFF.

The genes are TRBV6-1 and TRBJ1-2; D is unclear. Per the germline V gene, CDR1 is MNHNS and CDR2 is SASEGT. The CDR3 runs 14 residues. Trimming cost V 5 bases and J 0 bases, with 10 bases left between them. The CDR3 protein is CASSIMTTNYGYTF. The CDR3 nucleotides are TGTGCCAGCAGTATAATGACAACTAACTATGGCTACACCTTC.

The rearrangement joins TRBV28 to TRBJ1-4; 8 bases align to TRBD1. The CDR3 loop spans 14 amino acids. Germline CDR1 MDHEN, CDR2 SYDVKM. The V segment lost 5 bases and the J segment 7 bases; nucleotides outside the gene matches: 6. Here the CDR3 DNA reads TGTGCCAGCAGTCGATCAGGGGGCGGTGAAAAACTGTTTTTT. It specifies CASSRSGGGEKLFF.

The CDR3 region has the DNA TGTGCCAGCCGACTTTTTCTTGACACTGAAGCTTTCTTT. Protein product: CASRLFLDTEAFF. The chain employs TRBV6-1 and TRBJ1-1; D ambiguous. Germline loops: CDR1 MNHNS, CDR2 SASEGT. The V and J ends lost 8 bases and 3 bases respectively, with 13 bases between them. The CDR3 spans 13 residues.

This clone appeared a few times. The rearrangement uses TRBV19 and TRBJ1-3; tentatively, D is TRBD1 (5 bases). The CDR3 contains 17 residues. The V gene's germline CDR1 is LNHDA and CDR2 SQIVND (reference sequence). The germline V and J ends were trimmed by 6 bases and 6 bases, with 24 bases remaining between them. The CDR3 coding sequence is TGTGCCAGTAGCCCCGGGCGGGGGGACTGGCTTGAAAACACCATATATTTT. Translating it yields CASSPGRGDWLENTIYF. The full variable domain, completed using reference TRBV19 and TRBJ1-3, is DGGITQSPKYLFRKEGQNVTLSCEQNLNHDAMYWYRQDPGQGLRLIYYSQIVNDFQKGDIAEGYSVSREKKESFPLTVTSAQKNPTAFYLCASSPGRGDWLENTIYFGEGSWLTVV.

CDR3 nucleotides: TGTGCCAGCAGTTTAAAGACAGGGAGGAATTCACCCCTCCACTTT. It specifies CASSLKTGRNSPLHF. The chain links TRBV28 to TRBJ1-6, with 7 positions matching TRBD1. Trimming removed 2 bases from V and 7 bases from J; junction bases left unmatched: 5. Germline V lookup: CDR1 MDHEN, CDR2 SYDVKM. This CDR3 is built from 15 residues.

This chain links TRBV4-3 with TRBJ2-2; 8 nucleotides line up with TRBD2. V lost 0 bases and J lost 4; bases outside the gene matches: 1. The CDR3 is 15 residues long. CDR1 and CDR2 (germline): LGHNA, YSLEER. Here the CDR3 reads CASSQETSGTGELFF. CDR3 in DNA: TGCGCCAGCAGCCAAGAAACTAGCGGCACCGGGGAGCTGTTTTTT.

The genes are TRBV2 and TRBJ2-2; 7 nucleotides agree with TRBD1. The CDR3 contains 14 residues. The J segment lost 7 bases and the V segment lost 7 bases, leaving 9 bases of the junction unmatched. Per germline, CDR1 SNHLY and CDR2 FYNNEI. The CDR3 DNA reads TGTGCCAGCAACCGGGACAGATTGAACGGGGAGCTGTTTTTT. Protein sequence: CASNRDRLNGELFF.

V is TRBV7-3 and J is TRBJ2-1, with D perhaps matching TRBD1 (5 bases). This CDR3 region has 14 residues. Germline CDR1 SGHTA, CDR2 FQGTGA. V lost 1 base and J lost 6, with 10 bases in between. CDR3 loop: CASSLIAGINEQFF. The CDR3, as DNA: TGTGCCAGCAGCTTAATAGCAGGGATCAATGAGCAGTTCTTC.

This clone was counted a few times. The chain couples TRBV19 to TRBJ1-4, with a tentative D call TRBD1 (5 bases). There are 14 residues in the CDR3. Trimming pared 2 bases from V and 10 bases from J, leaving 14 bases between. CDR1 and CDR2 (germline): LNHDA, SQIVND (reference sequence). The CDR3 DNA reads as TGTGCCAGTAGTATACCGGGGTCGGGGGGAAAACTGTTTTTT. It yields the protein CASSIPGSGGKLFF. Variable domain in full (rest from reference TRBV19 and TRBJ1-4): DGGITQSPKYLFRKEGQNVTLSCEQNLNHDAMYWYRQDPGQGLRLIYYSQIVNDFQKGDIAEGYSVSREKKESFPLTVTSAQKNPTAFYLCASSIPGSGGKLFFGSGTQLSVL.

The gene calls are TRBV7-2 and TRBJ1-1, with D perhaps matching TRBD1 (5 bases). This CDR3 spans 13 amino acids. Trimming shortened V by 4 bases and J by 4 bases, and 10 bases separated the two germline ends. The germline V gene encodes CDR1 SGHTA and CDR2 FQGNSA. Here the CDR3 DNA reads TGTGCCAGCAGCTATCAGGGTCCCACTGAAGCTTTCTTT. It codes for CASSYQGPTEAFF.

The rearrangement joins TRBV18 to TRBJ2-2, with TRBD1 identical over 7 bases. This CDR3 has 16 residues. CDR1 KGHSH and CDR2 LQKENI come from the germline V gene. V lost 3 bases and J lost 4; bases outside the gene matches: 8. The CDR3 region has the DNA TGTGCCAGCTCACCTACAGGGGACCGCAGCACCGGGGAGCTGTTTTTT. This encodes CASSPTGDRSTGELFF.

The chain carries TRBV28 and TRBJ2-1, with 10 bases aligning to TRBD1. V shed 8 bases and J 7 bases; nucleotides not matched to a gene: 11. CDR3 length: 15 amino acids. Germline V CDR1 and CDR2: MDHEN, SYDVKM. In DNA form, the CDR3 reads TGTGCCAGCCCCCCCCCGACAGGGGGCATTAATGAGCAGTTCTTC. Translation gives CASPPPTGGINEQFF.

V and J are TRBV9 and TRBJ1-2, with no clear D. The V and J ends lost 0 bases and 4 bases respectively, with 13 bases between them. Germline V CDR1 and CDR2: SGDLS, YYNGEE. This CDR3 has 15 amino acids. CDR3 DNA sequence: TGTGCCAGCAGCGTAGGTCCGGGAGCAGGCTATGGCTACACCTTC. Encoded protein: CASSVGPGAGYGYTF.

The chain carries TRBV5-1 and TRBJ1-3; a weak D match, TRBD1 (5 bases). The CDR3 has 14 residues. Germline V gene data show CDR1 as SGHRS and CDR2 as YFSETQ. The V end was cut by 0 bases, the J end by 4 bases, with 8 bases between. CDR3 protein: CASSLVGEGNTIYF. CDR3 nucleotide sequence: TGCGCCAGCAGCTTGGTAGGGGAAGGAAACACCATATATTTT. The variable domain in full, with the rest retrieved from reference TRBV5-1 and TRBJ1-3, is KAGVTQTPRYLIKTRGQQVTLSCSPISGHRSVSWYQQTPGQGLQFLFEYFSETQRNKGNFPGRFSGRQFSNSRSEMNVSTLELGDSALYLCASSLVGEGNTIYFGEGSWLTVV.

CDR3: CASSLNRATNEKLFF. Written as DNA, the CDR3 is TGTGCCAGTAGTTTAAACAGAGCAACTAATGAAAAACTGTTTTTT. The V call is TRBV19, the J call TRBJ1-4; D unresolved. Germline V CDR1 and CDR2: LNHDA, SQIVND (reference sequence). V lost 5 bases and J lost 0, with 10 bases in between. CDR3 length: 15 residues.

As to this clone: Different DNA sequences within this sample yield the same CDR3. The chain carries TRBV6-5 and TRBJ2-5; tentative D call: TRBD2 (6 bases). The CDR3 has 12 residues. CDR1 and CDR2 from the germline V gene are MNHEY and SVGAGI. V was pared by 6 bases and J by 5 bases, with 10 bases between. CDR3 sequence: CASSGGGETQYF. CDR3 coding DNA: TGTGCCAGCAGCGGGGGTGGGGAGACCCAGTACTTC.

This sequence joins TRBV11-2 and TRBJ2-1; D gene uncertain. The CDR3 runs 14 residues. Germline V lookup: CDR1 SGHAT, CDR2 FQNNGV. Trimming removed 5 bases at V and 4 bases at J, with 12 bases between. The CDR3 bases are TGTGCCAGCAGCACACAGATAGAGTACAATGAGCAGTTCTTC. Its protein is CASSTQIEYNEQFF.

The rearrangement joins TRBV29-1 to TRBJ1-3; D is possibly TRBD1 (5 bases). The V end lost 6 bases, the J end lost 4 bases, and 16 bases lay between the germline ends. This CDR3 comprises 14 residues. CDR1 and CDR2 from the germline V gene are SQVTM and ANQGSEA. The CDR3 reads CSVGLGGAGNTIYF. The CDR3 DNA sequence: TGCAGCGTCGGACTCGGGGGAGCAGGAAACACCATATATTTT. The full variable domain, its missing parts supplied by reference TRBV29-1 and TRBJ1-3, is SAVISQKPSRDICQRGTSLTIQCQVDSQVTMMFWYRQQPGQSLTLIATANQGSEATYESGFVIDKFPISRPNLTFSTLTVSNMSPEDSSIYLCSVGLGGAGNTIYFGEGSWLTVV.

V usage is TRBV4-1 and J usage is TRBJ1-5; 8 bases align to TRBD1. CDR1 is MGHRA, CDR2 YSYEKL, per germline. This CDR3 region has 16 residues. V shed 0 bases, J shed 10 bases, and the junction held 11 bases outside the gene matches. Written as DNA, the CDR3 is TGCGCCAGCAGCCAAGATCGCGACAGGGGCGCAGGACCCCAGCATTTT. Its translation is CASSQDRDRGAGPQHF.

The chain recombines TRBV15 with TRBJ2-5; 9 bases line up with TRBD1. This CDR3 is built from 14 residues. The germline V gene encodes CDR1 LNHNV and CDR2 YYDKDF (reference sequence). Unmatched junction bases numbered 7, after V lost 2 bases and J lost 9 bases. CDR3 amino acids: CATSRQGQGMAQYF. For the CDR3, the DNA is TGTGCCACCAGCAGACAAGGACAGGGGATGGCCCAGTACTTC.